These T cell receptor beta chains were read from a single sample in a study of vaccination and CD4 T cells after COVID-19. No cognate antigen is known for these TCRs. TCRdb re-called the PCR reads through MiXCR, storing one row per CDR3 protein. The data show under 20,000 distinct CDR3 sequences, about a third seen once. Sequenced input: cultured CD4+ T cells from blood. These receptors were taken from a human donor with COVID-19. Each CDR3 is given with its conserved first and last residue. Fields, in order: D gene, clone size, V gene, J gene, CDR3 protein, CDR3 DNA. The D gene is left open where the match is weak. Rows may omit the clone size; those that give it use once, few, many or a size class.

D: TRBD1
size: .
V: TRBV15
J: TRBJ2-3
CDR3: CATSPRDRAADTQYF
DNA: TGTGCCACCAGCCCTAGGGACAGGGCGGCAGATACGCAGTATTTT

D: .
size: .
V: TRBV6-5
J: TRBJ1-6
CDR3: CASSYGVRRTNSPLHF
DNA: TGTGCCAGCAGTTATGGTGTCAGACGGACAAATTCACCCCTCCACTTT

D: .
size: .
V: TRBV2
J: TRBJ2-4
CDR3: CASSDGFLKYF
DNA: TGTGCCAGCAGTGACGGATTCTTAAAGTACTTC

D: .
size: .
V: TRBV7-9
J: TRBJ2-5
CDR3: CASSFDRAQETQYF
DNA: TGTGCCAGCAGCTTTGACAGAGCACAAGAGACCCAGTACTTC

D: .
size: .
V: TRBV27
J: TRBJ1-6
CDR3: CASSSTHNSPLHF
DNA: TGTGCCAGCAGTTCAACCCATAATTCACCCCTCCACTTT

D: .
size: few
V: TRBV30
J: TRBJ2-2
CDR3: CAWTVANTGELFF
DNA: TGTGCCTGGACGGTTGCGAACACCGGGGAGCTGTTTTTT

D: .
size: .
V: TRBV27
J: TRBJ1-6
CDR3: CASSLSRSPLHF
DNA: TGTGCCAGCAGTTTATCTCGTTCACCCCTCCACTTT

D: .
size: .
V: TRBV15
J: TRBJ2-7
CDR3: CATSREQAVYEQYF
DNA: TGTGCCACCAGCAGAGAACAGGCGGTATACGAGCAGTACTTC

D: .
size: few
V: TRBV6-1
J: TRBJ1-5
CDR3: CASSNPDSNQPQHF
DNA: TGTGCCAGCAGTAACCCGGATAGCAATCAGCCCCAGCATTTT

D: .
size: .
V: TRBV30
J: TRBJ2-7
CDR3: CAWGTREQYF
DNA: TGTGCCTGGGGGACACGAGAGCAGTACTTC

D: TRBD1
size: .
V: TRBV25-1
J: TRBJ1-2
CDR3: CASSGTGGRLSGYTF
DNA: TGTGCCAGCAGTGGTACAGGGGGCCGTTTGAGTGGCTACACCTTC

D: .
size: .
V: TRBV30
J: TRBJ2-7
CDR3: CAWIVGVEQYF
DNA: TGTGCCTGGATCGTAGGAGTCGAGCAGTACTTC

D: TRBD2
size: .
V: TRBV7-9
J: TRBJ2-3
CDR3: CASSLRAGGDTDTQYF
DNA: TGTGCCAGCAGCTTACGAGCGGGGGGAGACACAGATACGCAGTATTTT

D: TRBD1
size: few
V: TRBV20-1
J: TRBJ1-1
CDR3: CSAMIPTGESRTEAFF
DNA: TGCAGTGCCATGATCCCGACAGGGGAAAGTCGCACTGAAGCTTTCTTT

D: .
size: .
V: TRBV19
J: TRBJ2-1
CDR3: CASSIGLNEQFF
DNA: TGTGCCAGTAGTATAGGTCTCAATGAGCAGTTCTTC

D: .
size: .
V: TRBV5-1
J: TRBJ1-2
CDR3: CASSSGQNFGYTF
DNA: TGCGCCAGCAGCTCCGGACAGAACTTTGGCTACACCTTC

D: .
size: .
V: TRBV29-1
J: TRBJ1-2
CDR3: CSARRDREDGYTF
DNA: TGCAGCGCCCGAAGGGATCGGGAAGATGGCTACACCTTC

D: .
size: .
V: TRBV7-9
J: TRBJ2-3
CDR3: CASSRGPGPYTDTQYF
DNA: TGTGCCAGCAGCCGAGGACCGGGGCCCTACACAGATACGCAGTATTTT

D: TRBD1
size: .
V: TRBV20-1
J: TRBJ1-1
CDR3: CSASGTGVEAFF
DNA: TGCAGTGCTTCCGGGACAGGGGTCGAAGCTTTCTTT

D: .
size: few
V: TRBV11-1
J: TRBJ2-3
CDR3: CASRNIPPGAGTDTQYF
DNA: TGTGCCAGCAGAAATATTCCCCCGGGGGCAGGCACAGATACGCAGTATTTT

D: TRBD1
size: once
V: TRBV28
J: TRBJ1-1
CDR3: CASSRTGTMNTEAFF
DNA: TGTGCCAGCAGTCGGACAGGAACTATGAACACTGAAGCTTTCTTT

D: .
size: .
V: TRBV5-4
J: TRBJ2-5
CDR3: CASSLSGPRQETQYF
DNA: TGTGCCAGCAGCTTGTCGGGACCGCGCCAAGAGACCCAGTACTTC

D: .
size: .
V: TRBV5-4
J: TRBJ1-1
CDR3: CASSFRGISTEAFF
DNA: TGTGCCAGCAGCTTCAGGGGCATCAGCACTGAAGCTTTCTTT

D: TRBD1
size: .
V: TRBV7-3
J: TRBJ2-7
CDR3: CASSPGQGQDHEQYF
DNA: TGTGCCAGCAGCCCGGGACAGGGGCAGGACCACGAGCAGTACTTC

D: .
size: large
V: TRBV20-1
J: TRBJ1-2
CDR3: CSAPRIDGHYGHTF
DNA: TGCAGTGCTCCTCGGATAGACGGTCATTACGGACACACCTTC

D: .
size: .
V: TRBV12-3/TRBV12-4
J: TRBJ1-1
CDR3: CASSLSSGGTEAFF
DNA: TGTGCCAGCAGTTTAAGTTCTGGGGGCACTGAAGCTTTCTTT

D: .
size: .
V: TRBV6-5
J: TRBJ2-3
CDR3: CASSSGQAGATTDTQYF
DNA: TGTGCCAGCAGTTCCGGGCAGGCGGGGGCGACCACAGATACGCAGTATTTT

D: .
size: few
V: TRBV5-4
J: TRBJ2-1
CDR3: CASSLQQGVYNEQFF
DNA: TGTGCCAGCAGCTTGCAACAGGGTGTCTACAATGAGCAGTTCTTC

D: .
size: .
V: TRBV5-5
J: TRBJ1-6
CDR3: CASSSAISGSLLHF
DNA: TGTGCCAGCAGTTCCGCCATAAGTGGTTCACTCCTCCACTTT

D: TRBD1
size: once
V: TRBV28
J: TRBJ1-6
CDR3: CVSSWTGSYNSPLHF
DNA: TGTGTCAGCAGTTGGACAGGATCCTATAATTCACCCCTCCACTTT

D: .
size: .
V: TRBV19
J: TRBJ2-7
CDR3: CASSDRARSYEQYF
DNA: TGTGCCAGCTCGGACAGAGCTCGCTCCTACGAGCAGTACTTC

D: TRBD1
size: .
V: TRBV28
J: TRBJ2-1
CDR3: CASSTDRGREGEQFF
DNA: TGTGCCAGCAGTACAGACAGGGGGCGCGAGGGTGAGCAGTTCTTC

D: TRBD1
size: .
V: TRBV2
J: TRBJ2-6
CDR3: CASRPGQGISGANVLTF
DNA: TGTGCCAGCAGGCCGGGACAGGGGATCTCTGGGGCCAACGTCCTGACTTTC

D: .
size: few
V: TRBV7-3
J: TRBJ2-1
CDR3: CASSPRGSVSYNEQFF
DNA: TGTGCCAGCAGCCCCAGGGGTAGCGTCTCCTACAATGAGCAGTTCTTC

D: .
size: .
V: TRBV6-2/TRBV6-3
J: TRBJ1-1
CDR3: CASSAQGSEAFF
DNA: TGTGCCAGCAGTGCTCAGGGATCTGAAGCTTTCTTT

D: TRBD2
size: .
V: TRBV7-8
J: TRBJ2-1
CDR3: CASSGGLAYEQFF
DNA: TGTGCCAGCAGCGGGGGACTAGCCTATGAGCAGTTCTTC

D: .
size: .
V: TRBV19
J: TRBJ2-7
CDR3: CATSRRASSYEQYF
DNA: TGTGCCACCTCCCGGCGGGCCAGCTCCTACGAGCAGTACTTC

D: TRBD1
size: few
V: TRBV12-3/TRBV12-4
J: TRBJ1-5
CDR3: CASRGNRGYSNQPQHF
DNA: TGTGCCAGCAGGGGGAACAGGGGGTATAGCAATCAGCCCCAGCATTTT

D: .
size: .
V: TRBV27
J: TRBJ2-5
CDR3: CASSFAGAPETQYF
DNA: TGTGCCAGCAGTTTTGCGGGGGCCCCAGAGACCCAGTACTTC

D: TRBD2
size: few
V: TRBV11-2
J: TRBJ2-5
CDR3: CASSPPPGLEAEGTQYF
DNA: TGTGCCAGCAGCCCACCCCCGGGACTAGAGGCTGAGGGGACCCAGTACTTC

D: .
size: few
V: TRBV19
J: TRBJ2-5
CDR3: CASSIESGRRLGTQYF
DNA: TGTGCCAGTAGTATTGAATCGGGACGTCGGTTAGGGACCCAGTACTTC

D: TRBD1
size: .
V: TRBV11-2
J: TRBJ1-6
CDR3: CASSSGDRDNSPLHF
DNA: TGTGCCAGCAGCTCTGGGGACAGGGATAATTCACCCCTCCACTTT

D: .
size: few
V: TRBV6-2/TRBV6-3
J: TRBJ1-1
CDR3: CASSLDGMNTEAFF
DNA: TGTGCCAGCAGTTTAGACGGTATGAACACTGAAGCTTTCTTT

D: .
size: few
V: TRBV30
J: TRBJ1-1
CDR3: CAWARQVNTEAFF
DNA: TGTGCCTGGGCCCGACAAGTGAACACTGAAGCTTTCTTT

D: .
size: .
V: TRBV28
J: TRBJ1-6
CDR3: CASSGPEERVPLHF
DNA: TGTGCCAGCAGTGGACCGGAGGAGAGGGTTCCCCTCCACTTT